Following are 10 T cell receptor beta chains from one sample sequenced in a study of blood T cell repertoires in COVID-19. Data came from immunoSEQ multiplex PCR; TCRdb stores just in-frame clones and leaves some out. The sample gives over 200,000 clones, 83% of which show up once; 1.3% is in the top ten. Material for sequencing was peripheral blood. The receptors were gathered from a woman in her twenties or thirties with COVID-19, enrolled during active disease.

The J gene is TRBJ2-1, the V gene TRBV6-2 or TRBV6-3, with D hard to call. V was pared by 0 bases and J by 5 bases, with 5 bases between. Looked up from germline, CDR1 is MNHEY and CDR2 is SVGEGT. This CDR3 region has 13 residues. CDR3 in amino acids: CASSYSGNNEQFF. The CDR3 region has the DNA TGTGCCAGCAGTTACTCCGGTAACAATGAGCAGTTCTTC.

The chain couples TRBV7-8 to TRBJ1-1; the D is unclear. CDR3 length equals 13 residues. V gave up 1 base and J gave up 5 bases, with 8 bases separating them. The germline V gene has CDR1 SGHVS and CDR2 FQNEAQ. This chain's CDR3 is CASSLGGGTEAFF. The CDR3, as DNA: TGTGCCAGCAGCTTAGGCGGAGGGACTGAAGCTTTCTTT.

CDR3 residues: CASRTSSLHRRANEKLFF. Written as DNA, the CDR3 is TGCGCCAGCCGTACCTCCAGCCTTCACAGGAGGGCTAATGAAAAACTGTTTTTT. This chain connects TRBV10-1 to TRBJ1-4; a weak D match, TRBD1 (5 bases). The CDR3 extends over 18 amino acids. V lost 8 bases, J lost 3 bases, and 25 bases lay in between. Per the germline V gene, CDR1 is WNHNN and CDR2 is SYGVQD (reference sequence).

The rearrangement uses TRBV2 and TRBJ2-7; D unresolved. Germline V gene lookup returns CDR1 SNHLY and CDR2 FYNNEI. This CDR3 region has 16 residues. V was clipped by 2 bases and J by 3 bases, with 17 bases between them. DNA of the CDR3: TGTGCCAGCAGTGAATTCCACCTAGGATTTATCTACGAGCAGTACTTC. It specifies CASSEFHLGFIYEQYF.

As concerns this clone: Distinct nucleotide sequences in the sample also encode this CDR3. The CDR3 region is CASSLTGGPNYGYTF. The CDR3 coding sequence is TGTGCCAGCAGCCTTACAGGGGGGCCTAACTATGGCTACACCTTC. V gene TRBV7-3 combines with J gene TRBJ1-2, with TRBD1 identical over 8 bases. V lost 5 bases, J lost 0 bases, and 5 bases stayed unmatched. In germline, CDR1 is SGHTA, CDR2 FQGTGA. This CDR3 contains 15 residues.

V usage is TRBV7-6 and J usage is TRBJ2-7, with 9 bases aligning to TRBD1. V gave up 10 bases and J gave up 2 bases; unmatched junction bases: 9. The CDR3 is 14 residues long. CDR1 is SGHVS and CDR2 is FNYEAQ in the germline V gene. CDR3 nucleotides: TGTGCCACCGCCCAGGGACAGGGTCCCTACGAGCAGTACTTC. Protein: CATAQGQGPYEQYF. The full variable domain, rest sourced from reference TRBV7-6 and TRBJ2-7, is GAGVSQSPRYKVTKRGQDVALRCDPISGHVSLYWYRQALGQGPEFLTYFNYEAQQDKSGLPNDRFSAERPEGSISTLTIQRTEQRDSAMYRCATAQGQGPYEQYFGPGTRLTVT.

V gene TRBV5-1 combines with J gene TRBJ2-7, with a tentative D call TRBD2 (5 bases). Germline V CDR1 and CDR2: SGHRS, YFSETQ. V was trimmed by 1 base and J by 5 bases, leaving 10 bases between them. The CDR3 runs 13 residues. The CDR3 DNA reads TGCGCCAGCAGCTTGCGGGGTAGAAACGAGCAGTACTTC. Translating it yields CASSLRGRNEQYF.

This clone was recorded a few times. The genes are TRBV29-1 and TRBJ2-7, with 8 positions matching TRBD1. J was trimmed by 3 bases and V by 4 bases; bases with no gene match: 5. This CDR3 region has 13 residues. The germline V gene has CDR1 SQVTM and CDR2 ANQGSEA. CDR3 amino acids: CSVGQGNGYEQYF. For the CDR3, the DNA is TGCAGCGTTGGACAGGGGAATGGCTACGAGCAGTACTTC.

The J gene is TRBJ1-2, the V gene TRBV2; D gene unclear. The length of the CDR3 is 16 residues. Germline-derived CDR1 and CDR2 are SNHLY and FYNNEI. The V end lost 6 bases, the J end lost 4 bases, and 21 bases lay between the germline ends. Written as DNA, the CDR3 is TGTGCCAGCAGAAAGGAGGTCCAGGCTTCTACCTATGGCTACACCTTC. Protein: CASRKEVQASTYGYTF.

The chain combines TRBV7-2 with TRBJ2-7; perhaps TRBD1 as D (5 bases). CDR3 length: 15 amino acids. The ends were cut back, 2 bases at V and 5 bases at J, with 16 bases in the middle. Germline assignment: CDR1 SGHTA and CDR2 FQGNSA. This CDR3 reads CASSLRQGVINEQYF. The CDR3 coding sequence is TGTGCCAGCAGCTTACGTCAGGGTGTCATCAACGAGCAGTACTTC.